This record covers a single TCR beta chain. The target antigen is unknown. The data originate from a study of T cells after posttransplantation cyclophosphamide. From germline, CDR1 is SGDLS and CDR2 YYNGEE. The CDR3 sequence is 16 residues long. V gave up 3 bases and J gave up 0 bases; unmatched junction bases: 7. Study-level points and caveats: After PTCy, TRB diversity resembled that of CNI/methotrexate controls. Skin or GI-infiltrating T cells shared few TRB sequences with blood.

Profiled with immunoSEQ multiplex PCR; TCRdb holds only in-frame clones, not every one. The sample has tens of thousands of clones; around 92% are singletons. Sampled 1 year posttransplant, controls received myeloablative marrow transplants, methotrexate and a calcineurin inhibitor. The rearrangement links TRBV9 to TRBJ2-7; TRBD1 matches 9 bases. This clonotype was sampled from a female patient aged 50-65 years who received an allogeneic stem cell transplant from an unrelated donor, was CMV-positive, and had chronic GVHD only. T cells may partly derive from the graft donor. Sequenced material: PBMCs, taken after an allogeneic stem cell transplant with a calcineurin inhibitor and methotrexate. CDR3 coding DNA: TGTGCCAGCAGCGCGGCCTCGGGACAGGGCTCCTACGAGCAGTACTTC. This translates into CASSAASGQGSYEQYF.